This is a list of T cell receptor beta chains from one sample in a study of beta chain features in type 1 diabetes. Libraries were prepared by immunoSEQ multiplex PCR; TCRdb keeps only in-frame clonotypes and omits some of them. This table holds some 270,000 clones, under 8.5% found once. Sequences were obtained from central memory CD4+ T cells from blood. These TCRs come from a woman in her late teens or twenties in good health. CDR3s include the opening cysteine and the closing phenylalanine or tryptophan.

j_gene	v_gene	CDR3aa
TRBJ1-6	TRBV18	CASSPDRGNSPLHF
TRBJ2-6	TRBV6-1	CASRSGGSGANVLTF
TRBJ2-1	TRBV5-1	CASSLRQGTYNEQFF
TRBJ2-5	TRBV7-9	CASSAADGYQETQYF
TRBJ2-5	TRBV5-1	CASRLRPASGETQYF
TRBJ2-2	TRBV5-6	CASSQYQFGFGELFF
TRBJ2-1	TRBV27	CASSSAGGNHNEQFF
TRBJ2-1	TRBV2	CASSKQGYEQFF
TRBJ1-1	TRBV15	CATSRDLQLNTEAFF
TRBJ2-2	TRBV27	CASSARGNTGELFF
TRBJ1-1	TRBV7-2	CASSLTRASNTEAFF
TRBJ1-2	TRBV19	CASRTRDPMYGYTF
TRBJ1-2	TRBV9	CASSVAFGGDGYTF
TRBJ2-1	TRBV12-5	CASGSLGGEQFF
TRBJ2-3	TRBV7-2	CASSLSSSFSTDTQYF
TRBJ2-3	TRBV7-3	CASSQDTDTQYF
TRBJ2-1	TRBV19	CASSPWSSGRAEQFF
TRBJ2-7	TRBV18	CASSSPSGRGAYEQYF
TRBJ2-1	TRBV27	CASCTPTGGGEQFF
TRBJ1-1	TRBV18	CASSPSNTEAFF
TRBJ2-1	TRBV28	CASSFPGGGAPHEQFF
TRBJ2-3	TRBV11-3	CASSSRKRERGTDTQYF
TRBJ2-5	TRBV7-3	CASSFTGVQETQYF
TRBJ1-5	TRBV5-6	CASSVGQPHQPQHF